This T cell receptor (beta chain) comes out of a study of radiotherapy plus CTLA-4 blockade in lung cancer. The assay was immunoSEQ multiplex PCR, and TCRdb's table has in-frame clones only and misses some. The repertoire holds 70,000 to 90,000 clones, with around 84% as singletons. Chemo-refractory metastatic non-small-cell lung cancer patients underwent focal radiation alongside CTLA-4 blockade with ipilimumab. Study-level points and caveats: In blood, after radiotherapy plus ipilimumab, tumor-derived TCR clones expanded.

The table lists this clone with a few counts. Its antigen is currently unknown. The material was peripheral blood, obtained from a patient treated with radiotherapy plus ipilimumab. The clonotype was recovered from a human donor with non-small cell lung cancer who had stable disease on radiotherapy plus ipilimumab.

The CDR3 DNA follows: TGTGCCAGCAGTCATAGCGGGGGGATCTCCTACAATGAGCAGTTCTTC. Residues: CASSHSGGISYNEQFF. The chain recombines TRBV7-2 with TRBJ2-1; 10 bases line up with TRBD2. This CDR3 spans 16 amino acids. The ends lost 6 bases at V and 0 bases at J; junction bases unmatched: 5. CDR1 and CDR2 (germline): SGHTA, FQGNSA. Full variable domain (remainder filled in from reference TRBV7-2 and TRBJ2-1): GAGVSQSPSNKVTEKGKDVELRCDPISGHTALYWYRQSLGQGLEFLIYFQGNSAPDKSGLPSDRFSAERTGGSVSTLTIQRTQQEDSAVYLCASSHSGGISYNEQFFGPGTRLTVL.